This T cell receptor (beta chain) appears in the sequencing data of a study of vaccination and CD4 T cells after COVID-19. Germline V gives CDR1 SGHNT, CDR2 YYREEE (reference sequence). Trimming left V 1 base short and J 10 bases short, with 17 bases between. This CDR3 spans 14 amino acids. CD4+ T cells that had been cultured provided DNA sequenced with the Oncomine TCR Beta short-read assay. One entry per CDR3 protein results from TCRdb running MiXCR on the PCR reads. Of some 20,000 distinct CDR3 sequences detected, roughly three fifths appear once; the ten largest clones hold more than 8.5%. The treatment was: 10-day PBMC culture with coronavirus spike peptide pools or control peptides (ViraFEST assay). Of note for this clonotype: The target antigen is unknown.

The TCR sequence derives from a human donor who had recovered from COVID-19. The specimen sequenced was CD4+ T cells from blood, cultured in vitro. The gene calls are TRBV5-4 and TRBJ1-1, with TRBD1 as a possible D gene (6 bases). The CDR3 spells CASSLYGGAPGAFF. The CDR3 DNA is TGTGCCAGCAGCTTGTACGGGGGCGCCCCTGGAGCTTTCTTT.